This section outlines one TCR beta chain sequence together with its context. These data are taken from a study of blood T cell repertoires in COVID-19. Authors' processing steps: Amplifying reference gene primers gave estimates of nucleated cell counts. Produced via immunoSEQ multiplex PCR; TCRdb's table is partial and in-frame only. The V and J calls and the clone size are those of that table, but D and trimming were determined from the DNA. The sample comprises 95,000 to 110,000 clones, roughly 82% of which are singletons, and more than 10% rests with the top ten. Sequences were obtained from peripheral blood. The receptor comes from a human donor in a cohort sampled during active COVID-19.

CDR3 region: CASSFPSGLPLGDEQFF. CDR3 coding DNA: TGTGCCAGCAGCTTCCCGTCGGGACTCCCATTGGGCGATGAGCAGTTCTTC. The genes are TRBV5-4 and TRBJ2-1, with D possibly matching TRBD2 (6 bases). Germline CDR1 and CDR2: SGHNT and YYREEE (reference sequence). This CDR3 is built from 17 residues. V was pared by 2 bases and J by 8 bases, with 23 bases between.